The entry below describes one T cell receptor beta chain. cDNA prepared by RNA extraction and subsequent reverse transcription served as the template for sequencing. The protocol was immunoSEQ multiplex PCR, while the TCRdb copy is restricted to in-frame clones and leaves out a portion. This table has 100,000 to 150,000 clones, approximately 47% appearing once. This CDR3 is built from 14 residues. Germline V gene sequence: CDR1 SQVTM, CDR2 ANQGSEA. These data belong to a study of CD8+ T cells in alopecia areata. V and J are TRBV29-1 and TRBJ1-4; D remains ambiguous. The sequenced sample was NKG2D-low CD8+ T cells sorted from blood. The receptor comes from a human donor with alopecia areata. The CDR3 loop is CSVSLAATNEKLFF. Written as DNA, the CDR3 is TGCAGTGTATCCCTAGCCGCAACTAATGAAAAACTGTTTTTT.